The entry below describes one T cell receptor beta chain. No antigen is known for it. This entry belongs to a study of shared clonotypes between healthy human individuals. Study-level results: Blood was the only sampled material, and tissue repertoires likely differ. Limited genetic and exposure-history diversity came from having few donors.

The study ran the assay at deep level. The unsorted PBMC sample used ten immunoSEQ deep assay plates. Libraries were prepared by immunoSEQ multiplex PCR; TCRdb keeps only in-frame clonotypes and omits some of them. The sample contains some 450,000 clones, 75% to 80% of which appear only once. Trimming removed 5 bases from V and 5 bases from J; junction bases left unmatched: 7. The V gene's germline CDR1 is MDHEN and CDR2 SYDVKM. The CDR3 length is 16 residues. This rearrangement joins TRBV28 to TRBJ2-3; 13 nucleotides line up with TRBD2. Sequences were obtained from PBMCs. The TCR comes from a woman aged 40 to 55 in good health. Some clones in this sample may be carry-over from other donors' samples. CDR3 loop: CASSPRLAGGIDTQYF. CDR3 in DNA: TGTGCCAGCAGTCCAAGACTAGCGGGAGGCATAGATACGCAGTATTTT.